These 9 T cell receptor beta chains originate from one sample sequenced in a study of radiotherapy plus CTLA-4 blockade in lung cancer. The repertoire was sequenced with immunoSEQ multiplex PCR; TCRdb's copy has only in-frame clones and lacks some. Here the sample spans about 120,000 clones, about 90% being singletons. This sample comprised peripheral blood, obtained from a patient treated with radiotherapy plus ipilimumab. These receptor sequences come from a human donor with non-small cell lung cancer that progressed on radiotherapy plus ipilimumab.

The chain has TRBV9 and TRBJ2-2; no clear D. This CDR3 contains 16 residues. V was cut by 0 bases and J by 3 bases, with 12 bases left in between. Germline-derived CDR1 and CDR2 are SGDLS and YYNGEE. CDR3 sequence (DNA): TGTGCCAGCAGCGTAGCGGCCTCTGGAGACACCGGGGAGCTGTTTTTT. The encoded protein is CASSVAASGDTGELFF. The entire variable domain, with the rest obtained from reference TRBV9 and TRBJ2-2, is as follows: DSGVTQTPKHLITATGQRVTLRCSPRSGDLSVYWYQQSLDQGLQFLIQYYNGEERAKGNILERFSAQQFPDLHSELNLSSLELGDSALYFCASSVAASGDTGELFFGEGSRLTVL.

The table lists this clone with a few counts. This chain joins TRBV10-3 and TRBJ1-5; D perhaps matches TRBD1 (6 bases). The CDR3 sequence is 12 residues long. Germline V gene sequence: CDR1 ENHRY, CDR2 SYGVKD. Trimming took off 9 bases at V and 3 bases at J, with 9 bases between the two ends. In nucleotides, the CDR3 is TGTGCCATTGGACAGATCAATCAGCCCCAGCATTTT. Translating it yields CAIGQINQPQHF.

As DNA, the CDR3 is TGTGCCAGCAGAATCCTCGGCGGAACGAATGAGCAGTTCTTC. It specifies CASRILGGTNEQFF. The chain joins TRBV27 to TRBJ2-1, with no clear D. Germline V gene sequence: CDR1 MNHEY, CDR2 SMNVEV (reference sequence). V was clipped by 6 bases and J by 7 bases, with 16 bases between them. This CDR3 has 14 amino acids.

V usage is TRBV4-1 and J usage is TRBJ2-5, with TRBD2 as a possible D gene (6 bases). The last part of the DNA fits TRBJ2-7 better; the J call may be wrong. In germline, CDR1 is MGHRA, CDR2 YSYEKL. The CDR3 has 16 amino acids. The CDR3 DNA reads TGCGCCAGCAGCCAGGAAGGGACTTGGGTTCGCGACGAGCAGTACTTC. Translation gives CASSQEGTWVRDEQYF.

The V call is TRBV18, the J call TRBJ2-2; no clear D gene. V lost 3 bases, J lost 4 bases, and 18 bases lay in between. Germline loops: CDR1 KGHSH, CDR2 LQKENI. The CDR3 runs 17 residues. The CDR3: CASSPRHSEIATGELFF. The CDR3 coding sequence is TGTGCCAGCTCACCTAGGCACAGCGAAATCGCCACCGGGGAGCTGTTTTTT.

This clone has only one observation. This chain joins TRBV7-9 and TRBJ2-7; D tentatively fits TRBD1 or TRBD2 (6 bases each). The germline gives CDR1 SEHNR, CDR2 FQNEAQ (reference sequence). This CDR3 has 13 residues. V dropped 3 bases and J dropped 4 bases, with 10 bases sitting between them. For the CDR3, the DNA is TGTGCCAGCAGCTTTTGGGGGGCATACGAGCAGTACTTC. This sequence encodes CASSFWGAYEQYF.

This clone appeared a few times. This rearrangement joins TRBV13 to TRBJ1-1; maybe TRBD1 (5 bases). There are 16 residues in the CDR3. In germline, CDR1 is PRHDT, CDR2 FYEKMQ (reference sequence). The V gene lost 2 bases and the J gene lost 1 base, with 14 bases spanning the gap. The DNA for the CDR3 is TGTGCCAGCAGCTTAATGTACGGGGGGAGGAACACTGAAGCTTTCTTT. Its translation is CASSLMYGGRNTEAFF.

The rearrangement links TRBV30 to TRBJ2-7; 10 bases fit TRBD1. The V and J ends lost 2 bases and 4 bases, in that order; junction bases with no gene match: 11. Germline loops: CDR1 GTSNPN, CDR2 SVGIG (reference sequence). The CDR3 consists of 16 residues. DNA of the CDR3: TGTGCCTGGAGTTCTCCTTCGACAGGGGGCGGGTACGAGCAGTACTTC. Translation: CAWSSPSTGGGYEQYF. The variable domain in full, with the rest retrieved from reference TRBV30 and TRBJ2-7, is SQTIHQWPATLVQPVGSPLSLECTVEGTSNPNLYWYRQAAGRGLQLLFYSVGIGQISSEVPQNLSASRPQDRQFILSSKKLLLSDSGFYLCAWSSPSTGGGYEQYFGPGTRLTVT.

V and J are TRBV9 and TRBJ1-2; weak D call: TRBD1 (5 bases). CDR1 is SGDLS and CDR2 is YYNGEE in the germline V gene. This CDR3 contains 17 residues. V was pared by 3 bases and J by 5 bases, with 23 bases between. The CDR3 coding sequence is TGTGCCAGCAGCGGACCCGATAGGGCGGGACCACCTTATGGCTACACCTTC. Its protein is CASSGPDRAGPPYGYTF.